Listed here is a single TCR beta chain. The data were obtained in a study of OX40 agonist ivuxolimab in advanced cancers. Study-wide context: Patients were given ivuxolimab, an antibody that agonizes OX40 (CD134).

Only in-frame clones appear in the TCRdb table, and some are missing; sequencing was by immunoSEQ multiplex PCR. Of around 97,000 clones in the sample, roughly nine tenths were seen once. The receptor comes from an adult with an advanced solid tumor such as melanoma, head and neck, liver or kidney cancer. The material sequenced was CD4+ or CD8+ T cells sorted from blood, taken in a trial of the OX40 agonist ivuxolimab.

The CDR3 DNA is TGTGCCAGCAGCGATCACCTCGGGGAGCTGTTTTTT. Its protein is CASSDHLGELFF. V is TRBV7-9 and J is TRBJ2-2; D remains unclear. V was pared by 5 bases and J by 7 bases, with 8 bases between. CDR3 length equals 12 residues. Germline values: CDR1 SEHNR, CDR2 FQNEAQ (reference sequence).